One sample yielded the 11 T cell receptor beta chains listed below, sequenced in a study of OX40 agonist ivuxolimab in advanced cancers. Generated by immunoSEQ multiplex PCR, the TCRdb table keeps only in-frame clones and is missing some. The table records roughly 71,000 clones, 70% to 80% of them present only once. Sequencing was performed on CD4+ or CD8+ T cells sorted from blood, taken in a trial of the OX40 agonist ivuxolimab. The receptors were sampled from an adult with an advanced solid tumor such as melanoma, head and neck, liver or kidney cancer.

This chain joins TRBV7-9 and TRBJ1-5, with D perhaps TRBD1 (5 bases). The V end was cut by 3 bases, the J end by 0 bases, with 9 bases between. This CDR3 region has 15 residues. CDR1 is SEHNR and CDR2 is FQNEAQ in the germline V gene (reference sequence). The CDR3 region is CASSFQGDSNQPQHF. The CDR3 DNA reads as TGTGCCAGCAGCTTCCAGGGAGATAGCAATCAGCCCCAGCATTTT. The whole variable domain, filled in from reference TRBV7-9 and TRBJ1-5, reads DTGVSQNPRHKITKRGQNVTFRCDPISEHNRLYWYRQTLGQGPEFLTYFQNEAQLEKSRLLSDRFSAERPKGSFSTLEIQRTEQGDSAMYLCASSFQGDSNQPQHFGDGTRLSIL.

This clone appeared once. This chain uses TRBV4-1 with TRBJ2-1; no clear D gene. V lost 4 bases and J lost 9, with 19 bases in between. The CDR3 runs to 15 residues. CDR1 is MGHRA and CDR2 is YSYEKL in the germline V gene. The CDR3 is CASSPPSSGAAEQFF. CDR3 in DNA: TGCGCCAGCAGCCCCCCCTCTTCAGGCGCGGCTGAGCAGTTCTTC.

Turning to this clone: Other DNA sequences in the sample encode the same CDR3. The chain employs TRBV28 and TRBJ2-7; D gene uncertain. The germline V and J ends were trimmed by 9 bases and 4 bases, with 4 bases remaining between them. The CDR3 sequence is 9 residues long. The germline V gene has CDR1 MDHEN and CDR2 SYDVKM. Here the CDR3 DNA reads TGTGCCAGTGGATACGAGCAGTACTTC. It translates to CASGYEQYF.

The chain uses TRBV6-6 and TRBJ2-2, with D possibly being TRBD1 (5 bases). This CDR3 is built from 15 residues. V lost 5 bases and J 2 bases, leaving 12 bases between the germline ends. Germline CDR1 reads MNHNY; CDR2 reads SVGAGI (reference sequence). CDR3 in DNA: TGTGCCAGCAGTAGACAGCAAGACAACACCGGGGAGCTGTTTTTT. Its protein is CASSRQQDNTGELFF.

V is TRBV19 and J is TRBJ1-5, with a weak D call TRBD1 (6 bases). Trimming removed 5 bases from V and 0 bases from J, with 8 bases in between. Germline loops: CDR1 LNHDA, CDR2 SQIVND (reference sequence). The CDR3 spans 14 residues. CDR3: CASSAQGSNQPQHF. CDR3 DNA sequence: TGTGCCAGTAGTGCACAGGGTAGCAATCAGCCCCAGCATTTT.

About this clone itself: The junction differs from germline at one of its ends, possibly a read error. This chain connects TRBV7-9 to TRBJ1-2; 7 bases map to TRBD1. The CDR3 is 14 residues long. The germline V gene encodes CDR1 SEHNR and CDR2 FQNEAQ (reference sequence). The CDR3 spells CASSLSGGDSPLSF. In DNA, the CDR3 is TGTGCCAGCAGCTTATCGGGGGGGGACAGTCCCCTTTCCTTC.

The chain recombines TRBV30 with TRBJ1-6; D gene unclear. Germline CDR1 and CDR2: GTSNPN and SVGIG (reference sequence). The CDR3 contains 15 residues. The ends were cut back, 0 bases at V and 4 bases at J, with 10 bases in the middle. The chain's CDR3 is CAWSVRAGYNSPLHF. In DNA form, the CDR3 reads TGTGCCTGGAGTGTAAGAGCGGGGTATAATTCACCCCTCCACTTT. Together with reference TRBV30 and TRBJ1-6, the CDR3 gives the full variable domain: SQTIHQWPATLVQPVGSPLSLECTVEGTSNPNLYWYRQAAGRGLQLLFYSVGIGQISSEVPQNLSASRPQDRQFILSSKKLLLSDSGFYLCAWSVRAGYNSPLHFGNGTRLTVT.

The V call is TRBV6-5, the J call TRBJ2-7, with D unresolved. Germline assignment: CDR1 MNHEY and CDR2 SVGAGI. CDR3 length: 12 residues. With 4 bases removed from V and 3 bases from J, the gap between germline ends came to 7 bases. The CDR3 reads CASSSQHYEQYF. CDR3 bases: TGTGCCAGCAGTTCACAGCACTACGAGCAGTACTTC.

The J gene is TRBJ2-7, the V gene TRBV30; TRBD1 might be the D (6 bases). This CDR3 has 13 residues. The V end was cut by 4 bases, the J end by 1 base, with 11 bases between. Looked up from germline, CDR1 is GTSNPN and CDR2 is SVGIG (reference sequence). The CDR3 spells CAWIRDTSYEQYF. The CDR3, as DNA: TGTGCCTGGATCAGGGACACTTCCTACGAGCAGTACTTC.

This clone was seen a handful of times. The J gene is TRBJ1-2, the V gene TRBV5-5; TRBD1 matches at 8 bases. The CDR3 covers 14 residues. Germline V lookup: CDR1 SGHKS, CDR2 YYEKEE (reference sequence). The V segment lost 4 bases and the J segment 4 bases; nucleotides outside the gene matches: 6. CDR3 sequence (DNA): TGTGCCAGCAGCATTGGACAGGGCCGCTATGGCTACACCTTC. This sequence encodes CASSIGQGRYGYTF.

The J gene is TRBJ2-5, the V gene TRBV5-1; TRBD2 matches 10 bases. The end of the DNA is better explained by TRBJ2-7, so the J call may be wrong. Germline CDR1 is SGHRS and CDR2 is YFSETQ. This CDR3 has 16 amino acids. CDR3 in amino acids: CASSLGPSGGSYEQYF. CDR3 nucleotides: TGCGCCAGCAGCTTGGGTCCTAGCGGGGGCTCCTACGAGCAGTACTTC.